This T cell receptor beta chain derives from a study of chemoradiotherapy in HPV16-positive cancers. Turning to the study itself: Two HPV16-positive patients' cells yielded candidate HPV-specific clones and common motifs.

Sequencing used immunoSEQ multiplex PCR; TCRdb keeps in-frame clones, though not all of them. The sample records about 32,000 clones, approximately 90% being singletons. Study-wide findings and caveats: During treatment, candidate HPV-specific clones and E7-related motifs expanded in tumor. In HPV16-positive patients, HPV-responsive T-cell expansion tracked better recurrence-free survival.

Repeated repertoire sampling spanned the course of chemoradiotherapy. The CDR3 extends over 15 amino acids. Germline V CDR1 and CDR2: SGHKS, YYEKEE (reference sequence). V was pared by 2 bases and J by 8 bases, with 10 bases of the junction left unmatched. About this clone: The antigen is not known.

Material: blood, obtained from a patient who underwent chemoradiotherapy. This chain connects TRBV5-5 to TRBJ1-2, with TRBD1 matching 9 bases. This sequence originates from a human donor with HPV-associated anogenital cancer. CDR3 sequence: CASSFDPTGGFGYTF. The CDR3, as DNA: TGTGCCAGCAGCTTCGACCCGACAGGGGGATTCGGCTACACCTTC.